This T cell receptor (beta chain) is from a study of cytomegalovirus exposure and HLA in healthy donors. This clone was observed a handful of times. A read error may account for a junction end that differs from germline. CDR1 and CDR2 (germline): SGHNT, YYREEE (reference sequence). The CDR3 has 15 residues. 60 Vbeta and 13 Jbeta primers were used in PCR. TCRdb's copy holds only in-frame clones and misses some; the assay was immunoSEQ multiplex PCR. The table shows some 84,000 clones, with 63% occurring only once. The material sequenced was PBMCs. The J gene is TRBJ2-7, the V gene TRBV5-4, with 15 bases that match TRBD2. This TCR derives from a woman aged 40-49 years in good health and CMV-seropositive. The CDR3 loop is CASSLVGTSGRITTF. For the CDR3, the DNA is TGTGCCAGCAGCTTGGTTGGGACTAGCGGGAGGATTACGACTTTC.